This is a list of T cell receptor beta chains from one sample in a study of blood T cell repertoires in COVID-19. Produced via immunoSEQ multiplex PCR; TCRdb's table is partial and in-frame only. The sample contains under 300,000 clones, 80% to 95% of which appear only once. Sequenced input: peripheral blood. The receptors were sampled from a man between 25 and 39 years old with COVID-19, enrolled during active disease. Both conserved end residues are part of each CDR3. The order of the fields is J gene, D gene, V gene, clone size, CDR3 protein, CDR3 DNA. A D gene is named only where the DNA matches it firmly. For some rows the clone size is stated as once, few or many, or as a class when expanded; others skip it.

TRBJ1-2 NA TRBV5-4 NA CASSLVSSEDRRGYTF TGTGCCAGCAGCTTGGTTAGCTCCGAGGACAGAAGGGGCTACACCTTC
TRBJ1-3 NA TRBV7-2 NA CASSTTEGNTIYF TGTGCCAGCAGCACGACAGAGGGAAACACCATATATTTT
TRBJ2-5 TRBD2 TRBV6-1 NA CASSAQRGILGETQYF TGTGCCAGCAGTGCCCAGCGGGGCATATTGGGAGAGACCCAGTACTTC
TRBJ2-7 TRBD2 TRBV5-5 NA CASSFGGDEQYF TGTGCCAGCAGCTTTGGGGGGGACGAGCAGTACTTC
TRBJ2-4 TRBD2 TRBV5-1 NA CASSLDARGVAKNIQYF TGCGCCAGCAGCTTGGATGCGCGGGGGGTAGCCAAAAACATTCAGTACTTC
TRBJ2-7 TRBD1 TRBV12-3/TRBV12-4 NA CASSWDRGSEQYF TGTGCCAGCAGCTGGGACAGGGGAAGCGAGCAGTACTTC
TRBJ2-5 NA TRBV4-1 NA CASSQEPVETQYF TGCGCCAGCAGCCAAGAGCCGGTGGAGACCCAGTACTTC
TRBJ1-1 NA TRBV5-4 NA CASSLVGVPTVAFF TGTGCCAGCAGCTTGGTCGGAGTCCCCACCGTAGCTTTCTTT
TRBJ2-4 TRBD1 TRBV6-5 NA CASKQGAKNIQYF TGTGCCAGCAAACAGGGGGCCAAAAACATTCAGTACTTC
TRBJ1-4 TRBD1 TRBV5-4 NA CASSSPDRGFGGGEKLFF TGTGCCAGCAGCTCGCCGGACAGGGGTTTTGGAGGCGGTGAAAAACTGTTTTTT
TRBJ1-1 NA TRBV2 once CASTEGENTEAFF TGTGCCAGCACCGAGGGGGAGAACACTGAAGCTTTCTTT
TRBJ2-4 NA TRBV5-1 few CASSPSPLAKNIQYF TGCGCCAGCAGCCCCTCCCCTCTAGCCAAAAACATTCAGTACTTC
TRBJ1-1 NA TRBV30 few CAWRQEMNTEAFF TGTGCCTGGAGACAGGAGATGAACACTGAAGCTTTCTTT
TRBJ2-3 TRBD2 TRBV3-1/TRBV3-2 NA CASSSGGRTDTQYF TGTGCCAGCAGTAGCGGGGGCCGCACAGATACGCAGTATTTT
TRBJ2-2 NA TRBV5-4 NA CASSPPGAGELFF TGTGCCAGCAGCCCCCCCGGGGCCGGGGAGCTGTTTTTT
TRBJ2-5 TRBD1 TRBV6-1 NA CASSEMAGGQETQYF TGTGCCAGCAGTGAGATGGCAGGGGGCCAAGAGACCCAGTACTTC
TRBJ2-5 NA TRBV6-5 NA CASSYSSAVYQETQYF TGTGCCAGCAGTTACTCGAGCGCAGTATACCAAGAGACCCAGTACTTC
TRBJ1-5 TRBD1 TRBV28 NA CASSPGGQGNQPQHF TGTGCCAGCAGTCCCGGTGGACAGGGAAACCAGCCCCAGCATTTT
TRBJ1-3 NA TRBV2 NA CASLAQGPSGNTIYF TGTGCCAGCTTGGCCCAGGGGCCCTCTGGAAACACCATATATTTT
TRBJ2-3 NA TRBV11-2 NA CASSLVAASFVPDTQYF TGTGCCAGCAGCTTAGTAGCTGCCTCCTTTGTGCCAGATACGCAGTATTTT
TRBJ1-2 TRBD1 TRBV19 NA CASSTPGTGGNYGYTF TGTGCCAGTAGTACTCCCGGGACAGGGGGTAACTATGGCTACACCTTC
TRBJ1-5 NA TRBV6-5 few CASRRQPNQPQHF TGTGCCAGCAGAAGACAGCCCAATCAGCCCCAGCATTTT
TRBJ1-1 TRBD1 TRBV2 once CASSGGTDSNTEAFF TGTGCCAGCAGTGGGGGGACAGATTCGAACACTGAAGCTTTCTTT
TRBJ1-2 NA TRBV6-1 NA CASSEGRGYTF TGTGCCAGCAGTGAAGGGAGGGGCTACACCTTC
TRBJ1-2 TRBD1 TRBV4-1 NA CASSQDGLGQGAYGYTF TGCGCCAGCAGCCAAGATGGATTGGGACAGGGGGCGTATGGCTACACCTTC
TRBJ1-2 TRBD1 TRBV30 NA CAWSVQGGGYTF TGTGCCTGGAGTGTACAGGGGGGTGGCTACACCTTC
TRBJ2-3 TRBD2 TRBV5-1 NA CASRDLAGGITTDTQYF TGCGCCAGCAGGGACCTAGCGGGGGGGATTACTACAGATACGCAGTATTTT